This T cell receptor beta chain was retrieved from a study of blood T cell repertoires in COVID-19. The data were produced by immunoSEQ multiplex PCR, yet TCRdb's version contains in-frame clones alone and is incomplete. This sample carries about 300,000 clones, around 89% of them seen once, and the ten largest clones take under 8%. This clone was recorded once. V trimming: 6 bases; J trimming: 5 bases; junction bases outside the gene matches: 7. In germline, CDR1 is MNHEY, CDR2 SMNVEV (reference sequence). The CDR3 has 14 amino acids. The clonotype was recovered from a woman in her twenties or thirties who had recovered from COVID-19. The chain carries TRBV27 and TRBJ1-5; 7 nucleotides align to TRBD1. The sample consisted of peripheral blood. The CDR3 nucleotides read TGTGCCAGCAGCCCGGGACAGCATTATCAGCCCCAGCATTTT. Encoded protein: CASSPGQHYQPQHF.